The T cell receptor beta chain described here comes from a study of blood T cell repertoires in COVID-19. Study background: Sites in the United States, Italy and Spain provided acute and convalescent COVID-19 samples. The analysed material was cDNA or gDNA that came from T cells, B-cell-depleted T cells, or PBMCs.

In the original analysis: Using reference gene primer amplification, nucleated cell counts were estimated. Sequenced by immunoSEQ multiplex PCR; TCRdb stores in-frame clones only, minus some. That table furnishes V, J and clone size, whereas the DNA furnished D and trimming. The sample gives more than 95,000 clones, roughly 76% of which show up once; approximately 9% is in the top ten. The CDR3 is 15 residues long. CDR1 and CDR2 from the germline V gene are MNHEY and SVGEGT. V lost 1 base to trimming and J lost 3 bases, with 7 bases between them. The sample consisted of peripheral blood. The chain recombines TRBV6-2 or TRBV6-3 with TRBJ2-6; a weak D match, TRBD1 (6 bases). The sequence derives from a woman in her sixties or seventies with acute or convalescent COVID-19. CDR3 residues: CASSYWGHGANVLTF. DNA for the CDR3: TGTGCCAGCAGTTACTGGGGGCATGGGGCCAACGTCCTGACTTTC.